This TCR beta chain stems from a study of blood T cell repertoires in COVID-19. Across the whole study: The United States, Italy and Spain supplied acute and convalescent COVID-19 samples.

Germline V gives CDR1 SGHTA, CDR2 FQGTGA. Trimming cost V 2 bases and J 9 bases; bases outside gene matches: 7. The CDR3 contains 14 residues. Under the authors' procedure: Amplified reference gene primers provided the basis for estimating nucleated cell counts. TCRdb's table, derived via immunoSEQ multiplex PCR, lists solely in-frame clones and lacks some. The V and J calls and clone size are taken from that table; D and trimming were inferred from the DNA. Among about 38,000 clones listed, 88% were seen once. The sequenced sample was peripheral blood. This sequence joins TRBV7-3 and TRBJ2-1, with 7 nucleotides matching TRBD2. This TCR was recovered from a man in his 70s with active COVID-19. The CDR3 DNA reads TGTGCCAGCAGCTTACAGGCGGGAGCCCGTGAGCAGTTCTTC. It translates to CASSLQAGAREQFF.